The clone carrying this TCR beta chain was recorded a few times. Sequencing was performed with immunoSEQ multiplex PCR; in TCRdb, only in-frame clones are kept and a portion is missing. The sample records about 270,000 clones, roughly 87% being singletons. The CDR3 is made up of 13 amino acids. J gave up 5 bases and V 5 bases, and 3 bases lay outside the gene matches. Per germline, CDR1 SGHTA and CDR2 FQGNSA. These data are taken from a study of blood T cell repertoires in COVID-19. On the study more broadly: T cells, B-cell-depleted T cells, or PBMCs supplied cDNA or gDNA.

The TCR comes from a human donor in a cohort sampled during active COVID-19. The chain combines TRBV7-2 with TRBJ2-5; 9 bases align to TRBD2. Sequenced sample: peripheral blood. The CDR3 coding sequence is TGTGCCAGCAGCACAAGCGGGGGGGAGACCCAGTACTTC. Residues: CASSTSGGETQYF.